The next 4 T cell receptor beta chains were all read from a single sample in a study of cytomegalovirus exposure and HLA in healthy donors. PCR amplification relied on 60 Vbeta primers (plus 13 Jbeta primers). Sequencing was performed with immunoSEQ multiplex PCR; in TCRdb, only in-frame clones are kept and a portion is missing. Its table lists under 130,000 clones. The source material was PBMCs. All receptors come from a man in his fifties in good health and CMV-seronegative.

V is TRBV27 and J is TRBJ1-2, with 10 bases matching TRBD1. Germline loops: CDR1 MNHEY, CDR2 SMNVEV (reference sequence). After removal of 5 bases from V and 3 bases from J, the junction contained 9 bases not matched to a gene. The CDR3 totals 16 residues. CDR3 bases: TGTGCCAGCAGTCCAGACAGGGGGCGACAGGACTATGGCTACACCTTC. Amino acid sequence: CASSPDRGRQDYGYTF.

Here the CDR3 DNA reads TGCGCCAGCAGCCACGAAGCCAGGACAGGGGTCAATGAGCAGTTCTTC. The encoded protein is CASSHEARTGVNEQFF. The V gene is TRBV4-1, the J gene TRBJ2-1, with 9 bases identical to TRBD1. The V gene's germline CDR1 is MGHRA and CDR2 YSYEKL. This CDR3 comprises 16 residues. V lost 3 bases, J lost 6 bases, and 9 bases stayed unmatched.

The V gene is TRBV5-5, the J gene TRBJ2-5; 8 bases fit TRBD1. The V gene's germline CDR1 is SGHKS and CDR2 YYEKEE (reference sequence). The J segment lost 5 bases and the V segment lost 2 bases, leaving 5 bases of the junction unmatched. The CDR3 is 14 residues long. CDR3 DNA: TGTGCCAGCAGCTTACCCCAGGGGGCGGAGACCCAGTACTTC. Translating gives CASSLPQGAETQYF.

This chain joins TRBV9 and TRBJ2-3; 10 bases fit TRBD2. Germline V CDR1 and CDR2: SGDLS, YYNGEE. The V segment lost 5 bases and the J segment 2 bases; nucleotides outside the gene matches: 5. This CDR3 has 15 residues. The CDR3 loop reads CASSERGGLTDTQYF. CDR3 bases: TGTGCCAGCAGTGAGCGGGGGGGCCTCACAGATACGCAGTATTTT.